The 4 T cell receptor beta chains listed next were all sequenced from one sample in a study of Graves' ophthalmopathy and Graves' hyperthyroidism. Beta-chain TCR CDR3 regions were amplified from RNA transcripts. Second-round multiplex PCR came after a first-round RT-PCR that employed HTBI primers. TCRdb reprocessed the multiplex PCR reads with MiXCR, giving one entry per CDR3 protein. The sample shows hundreds of thousands of distinct CDR3 sequences, approximately 21% of them seen only once. Sequences were obtained from peripheral blood. The receptors stem from a woman aged 18-29 years with stable Graves' hyperthyroidism. Some clones in this sample may be carry-over from other donors' samples.

This clonotype occurred many times. The chain uses TRBV6-1 and TRBJ1-1; 10 bases are a match to TRBD1. The CDR3 is made up of 15 amino acids. Per the germline V gene, CDR1 is MNHNS and CDR2 is SASEGT. J was trimmed by 4 bases and V by 6 bases; bases with no gene match: 8. CDR3 nucleotides: TGTGCCAGCAGGACCGGGACAGGGGCCGTCACTGAAGCTTTCTTT. Protein sequence: CASRTGTGAVTEAFF.

The table lists this clonotype with many counts. The chain recombines TRBV5-1 with TRBJ1-1, with D perhaps TRBD1 (6 bases). Trimming cost V 5 bases and J 1 base, with 18 bases left between them. The CDR3 loop spans 16 amino acids. CDR1 is SGHRS, CDR2 YFSETQ, per germline. This chain's CDR3 is CASSPLAGAKNTEAFF. CDR3 sequence (DNA): TGCGCCAGCAGTCCCCTGGCAGGGGCGAAGAACACTGAAGCTTTCTTT.

This clonotype was seen more than once but under ten times. V usage is TRBV5-8 and J usage is TRBJ1-5; D unclear. This CDR3 has 14 amino acids. V was pared by 1 base and J by 6 bases, with 11 bases between. Germline V gives CDR1 SGHTS, CDR2 YDEGEE. The CDR3 protein is CASSLMSEVQPQHF. The CDR3 DNA follows: TGTGCCAGCAGCTTGATGTCAGAAGTTCAGCCCCAGCATTTT.

This chain connects TRBV12-3 or TRBV12-4 to TRBJ1-2; TRBD1 matches at 8 bases. The V gene end was trimmed by 6 bases and the J gene end by 6 bases; junction bases not matched to a gene: 6. CDR3 length: 13 amino acids. The CDR3 region is CASRRTGLDGYTF. The CDR3 region has the DNA TGTGCCAGCAGACGGACAGGGCTGGATGGCTACACCTTC.